Listed here is a single T cell receptor (beta chain). At the DNA level, this CDR3 is encoded by other sequences in the same sample as well. The data belong to a study of blood T cell repertoires in COVID-19. Study overall: COVID-19 samples, acute and convalescent, were from the United States, Italy and Spain. Sources were T cells, B-cell-depleted T cells, or PBMCs; the material itself was cDNA or gDNA.

With 3 bases clipped from V and 4 bases from J, the junction kept 2 bases outside the gene matches. The germline gives CDR1 LNHDA, CDR2 SQIVND (reference sequence). The CDR3 length is 15 residues. Assay used: immunoSEQ multiplex PCR; TCRdb lists only in-frame clones, some missing. This table holds 200,000 to 300,000 clones, more than 85% found once. The clonotype originates from a woman aged 60-75 years with COVID-19, enrolled during active disease. The sample was peripheral blood. V gene TRBV19 combines with J gene TRBJ1-5; 11 bases line up with TRBD1. The CDR3 region is CASSMGQGENQPQHF. CDR3 in DNA: TGTGCCAGTAGTATGGGACAGGGGGAAAATCAGCCCCAGCATTTT.